Below, 8 T cell receptor beta chains from the same sample are listed, as sequenced in a study of T cell changes during pregnancy in multiple sclerosis. Sequencing was performed with immunoSEQ multiplex PCR; in TCRdb, only in-frame clones are kept and a portion is missing. This table has around 92,000 clones, almost 95% appearing once. Material: peripheral blood, obtained in the third trimester of pregnancy. The receptors stem from a female donor with multiple sclerosis, enrolled in a pregnancy study.

The rearrangement uses TRBV6-5 and TRBJ2-1, with TRBD2 matching over 11 bases. Looked up from germline, CDR1 is MNHEY and CDR2 is SVGAGI. CDR3 length equals 15 residues. V was pared by 7 bases and J by 6 bases, with 8 bases of the junction left unmatched. The CDR3 sequence: CASNLAGGPLNEQFF. In DNA, the CDR3 is TGTGCCAGCAATTTAGCGGGAGGGCCACTCAATGAGCAGTTCTTC.

The J gene is TRBJ2-1, the V gene TRBV27, with TRBD2 matching over 12 bases. Germline CDR1 and CDR2: MNHEY and SMNVEV (reference sequence). The CDR3 is 15 amino acids. The trim removed 5 bases at V and 6 bases at J, leaving 5 bases unmatched. As DNA, the CDR3 is TGTGCCAGCAGTCTTCGACTAGCGGGAGTCAATGAGCAGTTCTTC. It is translated as CASSLRLAGVNEQFF.

A few counts support this clone. The gene calls are TRBV10-3 and TRBJ2-1, with D hard to call. The CDR3 is 12 amino acids. The germline V gene has CDR1 ENHRY and CDR2 SYGVKD. Trimming removed 3 bases at V and 4 bases at J, with 4 bases between. The CDR3 bases are TGTGCCATCAGTGAACGGTACAATGAGCAGTTCTTC. Amino acids: CAISERYNEQFF.

V usage is TRBV2 and J usage is TRBJ2-7, with 10 bases identical to TRBD2. V dropped 5 bases and J dropped 0; count of bases not matched to a gene: 4. CDR1 is SNHLY and CDR2 is FYNNEI in the germline V gene. The length of the CDR3 is 15 residues. DNA for the CDR3: TGTGCCAGCAGTCTTGCTAGCGGGAGCTCCTACGAGCAGTACTTC. Protein product: CASSLASGSSYEQYF.

The chain uses TRBV4-1 and TRBJ1-5; no clear D gene. V lost 0 bases to trimming and J lost 6 bases, with 6 bases between them. Germline-derived CDR1 and CDR2 are MGHRA and YSYEKL. The CDR3 has 13 residues. CDR3 nucleotides: TGCGCCAGCAGCCAAGAACACCTTCAGCCCCAGCATTTT. The encoded protein is CASSQEHLQPQHF.

This chain joins TRBV9 and TRBJ2-1; 11 bases fit TRBD1. The V gene's germline CDR1 is SGDLS and CDR2 YYNGEE. V shed 4 bases and J 5 bases; nucleotides not matched to a gene: 8. The CDR3 spans 16 residues. For the CDR3, the DNA is TGTGCCAGCAGCCCGAGGACAGGGGGCGTCCACAATGAGCAGTTCTTC. This encodes CASSPRTGGVHNEQFF.

This clone came up a few times. The chain carries TRBV18 and TRBJ1-1; 8 positions agree with TRBD1. Germline-derived CDR1 and CDR2 are KGHSH and LQKENI. The CDR3 has 17 residues. The junction had 13 bases not matched to a gene; V was cut back by 6 bases and J by 1 base. In DNA, the CDR3 is TGTGCCAGCTCCACCAACCGGGGAACAGGGGGGAACACTGAAGCTTTCTTT. This codes for CASSTNRGTGGNTEAFF.

The CDR3 DNA reads as TGTGCCAGCGCGACTTCGGGGGAGCAGTTCTTC. This gives the protein CASATSGEQFF. The chain combines TRBV7-6 with TRBJ2-1; D may be TRBD2 (5 bases). CDR1 is SGHVS and CDR2 is FNYEAQ in the germline V gene. The CDR3 length is 11 residues. The V end lost 8 bases, the J end lost 10 bases, and 12 bases lay between the germline ends.